Here is one T cell receptor (beta chain) with its context. Its recognized antigen is unknown. The sample holds no much larger clone one base away, and base qualities are not on file. The sample comes from a study of T-cell reconstitution after alpha-beta-depleted transplantation in children (dated by TCRdb to between 2015 and 2016). At the level of the whole study: The study quantitatively tracked T-cell immune reconstitution after TCRalphabeta/CD19-depleted allogeneic hematopoietic cell transplantation in children using TCR repertoire profiling.

The treatment or condition label corresponds to: allogeneic hematopoietic cell transplantation with graft depleted of TCRalphabeta T cells and CD19 B cells. The transplant recipients were children given TCRalphabeta/CD19-depleted allogeneic hematopoietic cell grafts. What the study reported, not specific to this receptor: In some patients, high TCRbeta diversity at day 60 was attributed to recipient T cells and intrathymic progenitors that had survived conditioning. Over the following months the frequencies of hyperexpanded clones went down, and after one year T-cell counts and TCRbeta diversity were mostly credited to newly produced T cells. The apparently early recovery of alphabetaT-cell counts about two months after transplant reportedly depended on only several hundred rapidly expanded clones that came from non-depleted graft cells.

Reading the germline V gene gives CDR1 KGHDR and CDR2 SFDVKD. Measured from the cysteine to the phenylalanine, the CDR3 is 14 residues long. Just CDR3 DNA is preserved here, 42 bases in frame from base 1. Cut back by 0 bases and 3 bases, the V and J ends lie 6 bases apart. The library was built by means of PCR. Sequencing relied on an Illumina HiSeq 2500. TCR libraries were prepared with molecular barcoding, using unique molecular identifiers to normalize TCRbeta repertoire quantification. Clones were called with MiXCR by TCRdb after fastp trimmed the public reads at Q25, and only in-frame beta chains were retained. Each entry merges the rows of one CDR3 protein and shows their most common DNA and genes. The sample table shows 250,000 to 350,000 distinct CDR3 sequences, and 23% are seen once. The top ten hold around 9.9% of the sample.

The source was PBMCs, mostly from graft donor cells, collected 180 days after TCRalphabeta/CD19-depleted stem cell transplant. The receptor was derived from a male patient younger than 18 who had a stem cell transplant for acute lymphoblastic leukemia, so the T cells may come from the graft donor. The chain couples TRBV24-1 to TRBJ2-3; possibly the D gene is TRBD1, per 6 matching bases. CDR3 sequence: CATSDLDRTDTQYF. In nucleotides, the sequence is TGTGCCACCAGTGATTTGGACAGGACAGATACGCAGTATTTT.